This T cell receptor (beta chain) was captured by sequencing in a study of T cell responses to AZD1222 COVID-19 vaccine. General study findings and limits: At study baseline, merely several AZD1222 recipients were seropositive. After the peak T cell response, and only then, were repertoires sampled. Clonal diversity may have been underestimated, and the donors were mostly white British, with more females than males.

Points on this clone: Its antigen is currently unknown.

The V end lost 1 base, the J end lost 0 bases, and 7 bases lay between the germline ends. Looked up from germline, CDR1 is LNHDA and CDR2 is SQIVND (reference sequence). This CDR3 comprises 14 residues. Assay: immunoSEQ multiplex PCR; the TCRdb copy retains only in-frame clones and omits some. There are 150,000 to 180,000 clones in the sample; more than 90% occur only once, and approximately 20% lies in the top ten. Sequenced material: peripheral blood, taken on day 0 of AZD1222 vaccination. The chain uses TRBV19 and TRBJ2-7, with D possibly being TRBD1 (5 bases). The receptor was isolated from an adult in good health. In DNA form, the CDR3 reads TGTGCCAGTAGTATAGGACAGAGCTCCTACGAGCAGTACTTC. Protein product: CASSIGQSSYEQYF. The variable domain in full, with the rest retrieved from reference TRBV19 and TRBJ2-7, is DGGITQSPKYLFRKEGQNVTLSCEQNLNHDAMYWYRQDPGQGLRLIYYSQIVNDFQKGDIAEGYSVSREKKESFPLTVTSAQKNPTAFYLCASSIGQSSYEQYFGPGTRLTVT.